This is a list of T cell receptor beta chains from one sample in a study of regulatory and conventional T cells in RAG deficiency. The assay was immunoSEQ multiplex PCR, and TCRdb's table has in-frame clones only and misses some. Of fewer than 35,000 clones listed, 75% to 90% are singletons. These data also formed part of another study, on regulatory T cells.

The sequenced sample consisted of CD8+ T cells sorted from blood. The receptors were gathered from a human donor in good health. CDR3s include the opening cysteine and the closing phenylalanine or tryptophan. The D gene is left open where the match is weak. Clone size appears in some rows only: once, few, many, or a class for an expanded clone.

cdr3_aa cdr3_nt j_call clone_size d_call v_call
CASSQEYGTSLYNEQFF TGTGCCAGCAGCCAAGAATACGGGACTAGTCTCTACAATGAGCAGTTCTTC TRBJ2-1 . TRBD2 TRBV4-2
CASSLYWDAGAYNSPLHF TGTGCCAGCAGTTTATATTGGGATGCGGGGGCCTATAATTCACCCCTCCACTTT TRBJ1-6 . . TRBV27
CASSYFSNTGELFF TGTGCCAGCAGTTACTTCTCGAACACCGGGGAGCTGTTTTTT TRBJ2-2 . . TRBV6-6
CASSGGRTYEQYF TGTGCCAGCAGTGGCGGGAGAACCTACGAGCAGTACTTC TRBJ2-7 . TRBD2 TRBV2
CASSQGTAGYEKLFF TGCGCCAGCAGCCAAGGCACGGCAGGGTACGAAAAACTGTTTTTT TRBJ1-4 . . TRBV4-1
CASSFTPGTEAFF TGTGCCAGCAGCTTTACTCCAGGGACTGAAGCTTTCTTT TRBJ1-1 . . TRBV5-6
CASRSDGYGYTF TGTGCCAGCAGATCGGACGGCTATGGCTACACCTTC TRBJ1-2 . . TRBV2
CASSQDLQGGNEQFF TGTGCCAGCAGCCAAGATCTACAGGGAGGTAATGAGCAGTTCTTC TRBJ2-1 . . TRBV14
CASSGGDRSGSPLHF TGCGCCAGCAGCGGGGGGGACAGGTCGGGGTCACCCCTCCACTTT TRBJ1-6 . TRBD1 TRBV5-1
CASNQRQNNEQFF TGTGCCAGCAATCAGAGACAGAACAATGAGCAGTTCTTC TRBJ2-1 . . TRBV19
CASIKQGLWEAFF TGTGCCAGCATCAAACAGGGGTTGTGGGAAGCTTTCTTT TRBJ1-1 . TRBD1 TRBV6-5
CAWNSNTGELFF TGTGCCTGGAACTCGAACACCGGGGAGCTGTTTTTT TRBJ2-2 . . TRBV30
CASSWKVWGVYNSPLHF TGCGCCAGCAGCTGGAAGGTGTGGGGTGTCTATAATTCACCCCTCCACTTT TRBJ1-6 . . TRBV5-1
CASSPPGRRPGAGCTF TGCGCCAGCAGCCCACCGGGACGCCGACCCGGGGCCGGCTGCACCTTC TRBJ1-2 . . TRBV4-1
CAWTTGAGPEAFF TGTGCCTGGACGACAGGGGCCGGACCCGAAGCTTTCTTT TRBJ1-1 . TRBD1 TRBV30
CAISPTSNGQPQHF TGTGCCATCAGTCCTACATCTAATGGTCAGCCCCAGCATTTT TRBJ1-5 few . TRBV10-3
CASSREFGETQYF TGTGCCAGCAGTAGGGAGTTTGGGGAGACCCAGTACTTC TRBJ2-5 . . TRBV2
CASSSTSASYEQYF TGTGCCAGCAGTTCGACTAGCGCCTCCTACGAGCAGTACTTC TRBJ2-7 . TRBD2 TRBV6-1
CASSQLGQGVYEQYF TGTGCCAGTAGCCAATTAGGACAGGGAGTCTACGAGCAGTACTTC TRBJ2-7 once TRBD1 TRBV19
CASSAPGLAEETQYF TGTGCCAGCAGCGCCCCGGGACTAGCGGAAGAGACCCAGTACTTC TRBJ2-5 . TRBD2 TRBV9
CASSDSAETGELFF TGTGCCAGCAGTGACTCGGCCGAAACCGGGGAGCTGTTTTTT TRBJ2-2 . . TRBV6-4
CASSFWASVGELFF TGTGCCAGCAGTTTCTGGGCGTCCGTTGGGGAGCTGTTTTTT TRBJ2-2 . . TRBV28
CASSLSAGPEEQYF TGTGCCAGCAGCTTATCGGCAGGTCCTGAGGAGCAGTACTTC TRBJ2-5 . . TRBV7-6
CASSTASSYNSPLHF TGCGCCAGCAGTACAGCGAGCTCCTATAATTCACCCCTCCACTTT TRBJ1-6 . . TRBV5-1
CAIRKGETEAFF TGTGCCATCAGAAAAGGGGAGACTGAAGCTTTCTTT TRBJ1-1 . . TRBV10-3
CASSELGGTDTQYF TGTGCCAGCAGTGAACTGGGGGGCACAGATACGCAGTATTTT TRBJ2-3 . . TRBV6-1